These T cell receptor beta chains were read from a single sample in a study of Ad26.COV2.S vaccination and SARS-CoV-2 variants. The table came from immunoSEQ multiplex PCR; TCRdb's copy has only in-frame clones and leaves some out. This table has approximately 140,000 clones, approximately 90% appearing once. The sample here was peripheral blood, taken after recovery from COVID-19. These receptors all come from a human donor who had recovered from COVID-19. Both conserved end residues are part of each CDR3.

j_call,v_call,cdr3_aa
TRBJ1-1,TRBV27,CASSSMRVGDTEAFF
TRBJ2-3,TRBV6-5,CASSSPLGFTQYF
TRBJ2-2,TRBV5-6,CASSLVRSKGTGELFF
TRBJ1-3,TRBV4-3,CASSLGGTDSGNTIYF
TRBJ1-3,TRBV19,CASSTEFSGNTIYF
TRBJ2-1,TRBV27,CARFYNHRSSYNEQFF
TRBJ2-6,TRBV5-4,CASTKSGANVLTF
TRBJ2-7,TRBV19,CASSVRGAEQYF
TRBJ1-1,TRBV2,CASSEVPGPSAEAFF
TRBJ2-5,TRBV28,CASSLPTQYF
TRBJ2-2,TRBV4-1,CASSLPCCQAGGTGELFF
TRBJ1-5,TRBV4-1,CASSQGGGWARNQPQHF
TRBJ2-7,TRBV11-3,CASSLGRGYEQYF
TRBJ1-2,TRBV10-3,CAISDEGFGYTF
TRBJ1-2,TRBV14,CASSQGSGAGYTF
TRBJ1-5,TRBV6-2/TRBV6-3,CASSGLKTEPQHF